This is a list of T cell receptor beta chains from one sample in a study of T-cell reconstitution after alpha-beta-depleted transplantation in children. TCRdb used MiXCR to reprocess the PCR reads, holding one entry per CDR3 protein. The table includes about 500,000 distinct CDR3 sequences, about 33% detected once. The specimen was PBMCs from the stem cell graft donor, collected from the stem cell graft. These receptors were obtained from a human donor who donated a stem cell graft to a child with aplastic anemia. CDR3s include the opening cysteine and the closing phenylalanine or tryptophan.

v_call	j_call	cdr3_aa
TRBV2	TRBJ2-4	CASFHRPRNIQYF
TRBV27	TRBJ2-1	CASSLFTGGSLNEQFF
TRBV12-3/TRBV12-4	TRBJ1-2	CASSPRTSNGGYTF
TRBV7-9	TRBJ2-1	CASSISRSYNEQFF
TRBV6-4	TRBJ1-1	CASRDREGTEAFF
TRBV12-3/TRBV12-4	TRBJ2-2	CASSPYSNTGELFF
TRBV12-3/TRBV12-4	TRBJ2-6	CARPNRDPERAGANVLTF
TRBV12-3/TRBV12-4	TRBJ2-7	CASSLYSDAYEQYF
TRBV20-1	TRBJ2-1	CSASTRQGRNNEQFF
TRBV20-1	TRBJ2-3	CSAGTSSPSTDTQYF
TRBV7-2	TRBJ2-4	CASSQASNIQYF
TRBV7-6	TRBJ2-1	CASSLSGRAPHNEQFF
TRBV15	TRBJ2-2	CATSSSTDWGGNTGELFF
TRBV29-1	TRBJ1-5	CSVSEGSQPQHF
TRBV28	TRBJ1-5	CASSLYSVNQPQHF
TRBV7-9	TRBJ2-1	CAFDNYNEQFF
TRBV19	TRBJ2-2	CASSSAYTGELFF
TRBV7-1	TRBJ2-3	CASSSGTSEDTQYF
TRBV20-1	TRBJ2-7	CSAPGVPSGRHEQYF
TRBV20-1	TRBJ2-1	CSARQGRGENEQFF
TRBV5-1	TRBJ1-3	CASSLDRPSSGNTIYF
TRBV7-9	TRBJ1-2	CASSLSTASYGYTF
TRBV3-1	TRBJ2-1	CASSLSLRGPSYNEQFF
TRBV7-8	TRBJ1-4	CASSSVRQATIGEKLFF
TRBV20-1	TRBJ1-1	CSALPRTCWNTEAFF